The T cell receptor beta chain described here comes from a study of blood T cell repertoires in COVID-19. Study overall: Material from acute and convalescent COVID-19 was sourced from the United States, Italy and Spain. Nucleic acid was either cDNA or gDNA, and it came from T cells, B-cell-depleted T cells, or PBMCs.

In the study's own analysis: Reference gene primers were amplified, and this amplification served to estimate nucleated cell counts. The method was immunoSEQ multiplex PCR; TCRdb's version includes in-frame clones alone and lacks a portion of them. V and J calls and clone size are those listed in that table; D and trimming were worked out from the DNA. The table shows more than 45,000 clones, with about nine tenths occurring only once. This clone was observed a few times. CDR3 size: 12 residues. Trimming removed 9 bases at V and 10 bases at J, with 13 bases between. The germline gives CDR1 SGHVS, CDR2 FQNEAQ.

The V gene is TRBV7-8, the J gene TRBJ1-6, with D perhaps matching TRBD1 (6 bases). The material sequenced was peripheral blood. The receptor comes from a man aged 55 to 69 with active or convalescent COVID-19. CDR3 protein: CASAGARSPLHF. Here the CDR3 DNA reads TGTGCCAGTGCGGGGGCGCGATCACCCCTCCACTTT.